This TCR beta chain was identified in a study of T cell responses to AZD1222 COVID-19 vaccine. In the study overall: Second-dose schedules of about 4 or about 12 weeks were combined.

The table came from immunoSEQ multiplex PCR; TCRdb's copy has only in-frame clones and leaves some out. In the table there are about 160,000 clones, roughly nine tenths of which are singletons. Study-wide findings and caveats: Spike-specific TCR breadth rose after two AZD1222 doses, and depth rose as well. The donors showed a predominance of white British ancestry and of females, with possible underestimation of clonal diversity.

This CDR3 has 14 residues. Trimming removed 7 bases from V and 2 bases from J; junction bases left unmatched: 3. CDR1 and CDR2 (germline): SGHVS, FNYEAQ. Details on this clone: The antigen is unknown.

The chain joins TRBV7-6 to TRBJ1-3; 9 nucleotides align to TRBD1. This receptor was identified in an adult in good health. The specimen was peripheral blood, collected on day 0 of AZD1222 vaccination. The CDR3 sequence: CASKQGAPGNTIYF. As DNA, the CDR3 is TGTGCCAGCAAACAGGGGGCGCCTGGAAACACCATATATTTT. Supplemented by reference TRBV7-6 and TRBJ1-3, the full variable domain reads GAGVSQSPRYKVTKRGQDVALRCDPISGHVSLYWYRQALGQGPEFLTYFNYEAQQDKSGLPNDRFSAERPEGSISTLTIQRTEQRDSAMYRCASKQGAPGNTIYFGEGSWLTVV.